One and the same sample provided the 2 T cell receptor beta chains below, sequenced in a study of CD8 T cells in Susac syndrome. RNA amounts of about 0.45 to 1 ug underwent reverse transcription with random hexamers. Each CDR3 protein is one row after TCRdb ran MiXCR on the immunoSEQ multiplex PCR reads. The data contain a few hundred thousand distinct CDR3 sequences, more than 80% of them singletons. Sequencing input: CD8+ T cells from PBMCs. Receptors originate from a human donor with multiple sclerosis.

The rearrangement uses TRBV9 and TRBJ1-1, with TRBD1 matching over 10 bases. The CDR3 consists of 15 residues. Germline V gene sequence: CDR1 SGDLS, CDR2 YYNGEE. With V trimmed by 3 bases and J by 4 bases, 6 bases remained unmatched. The CDR3 sequence: CASSAPGQGITEAFF. CDR3 in DNA: TGTGCCAGCAGCGCCCCGGGACAGGGGATCACTGAAGCTTTCTTT.

The chain combines TRBV4-2 with TRBJ2-1; 9 bases agree with TRBD2. CDR1 is LGHNA and CDR2 is YNFKEQ in the germline V gene. Trimming took 10 bases from V and 4 from J; bases not matched to a gene: 29. The CDR3 is 21 amino acids. The CDR3 DNA follows: TGTGCCACCCCTGCCCTTTTCGCGAGCGGGGGGTCAATCAAGGGATACAATGAGCAGTTCTTC. This codes for CATPALFASGGSIKGYNEQFF.